The sequence of this T cell receptor (beta chain) was determined in a study of blood T cells in healthy people across ages. This CDR3 spans 16 amino acids. V was pared by 5 bases and J by 4 bases, with 12 bases of the junction left unmatched. Germline CDR1 and CDR2: SNHLY and FYNNEI. Primers used in a second PCR of about 6 to 11 cycles were a sample-barcoded 5' primer and a J-beta primer mix. TCRdb re-called the 5' RACE reads through MiXCR, storing one row per CDR3 protein. The sample yields 2 million or so distinct CDR3 sequences, 40% to 55% seen once. The V gene is TRBV2, the J gene TRBJ2-7, with 9 positions matching TRBD1. The clonotype was recovered from a woman between 40 and 50 years old in good health. Material: blood. CDR3 amino acids: CASSWDRDGAPYEQYF. The CDR3 DNA follows: TGTGCCAGCAGTTGGGACAGGGATGGGGCTCCTTACGAGCAGTACTTC. Complete variable domain (other parts from reference TRBV2 and TRBJ2-7): EPEVTQTPSHQVTQMGQEVILRCVPISNHLYFYWYRQILGQKVEFLVSFYNNEISEKSEIFDDQFSVERPDGSNFTLKIRSTKLEDSAMYFCASSWDRDGAPYEQYFGPGTRLTVT.